A selection of T cell receptor beta chains follows, all from one sample in a study of cytomegalovirus exposure and HLA in healthy donors. Only in-frame clones appear in the TCRdb table, and some are missing; sequencing was by immunoSEQ multiplex PCR. The sample records 100,000 to 150,000 clones, roughly 78% being singletons. Input material: PBMCs. The receptors originated from a woman aged 40 to 49 in good health and CMV-seronegative. Both conserved end residues are part of each CDR3. A D gene is named only where the DNA matches it firmly. Rows give clone size only sometimes, using once, few, many, or a class for an expanded clone.

d_call j_call clone_size v_call cdr3_length cdr3_nt cdr3_aa
TRBD2 TRBJ2-1 once TRBV9 15 TGTGCCAGCAGCGATAGCGGGAGTAGGTGGAATGAGCAGTTCTTC CASSDSGSRWNEQFF
- TRBJ1-6 - TRBV5-4 12 TGTGCCGTACAGGTGGACCATTCACCCCTCCACTTT CAVQVDHSPLHF
- TRBJ2-1 - TRBV5-5 15 TGTGCCAGCAGCCTATTGGCTAGCTCCTACAATGAGCAGTTCTTC CASSLLASSYNEQFF
- TRBJ1-4 - TRBV27 13 TGTGCCAGCAGTTTATTAGCTAATGAAAAACTGTTTTTT CASSLLANEKLFF
TRBD1 TRBJ2-7 - TRBV28 12 TGTGCCGCCCAGACAGGGTCCTACGAGCAGTACTTC CAAQTGSYEQYF
TRBD1 TRBJ1-4 - TRBV5-1 14 TGCGCCAGCAGCCCGCAGGGGGTTGGCGAAAAACTGTTTTTT CASSPQGVGEKLFF
- TRBJ1-4 - TRBV1 17 TGCACCAGCAGCCAGACCGAGTCGCCAGGGGGGTGGGAAAAACTGTTTTTT CTSSQTESPGGWEKLFF
- TRBJ2-7 - TRBV11-3 12 TGTGCCAGCAGCTTGGGTAGCGGTGAGCAGTACTTC CASSLGSGEQYF
TRBD1 TRBJ2-2 once TRBV7-8 15 TGTGCCAGCAGCCTCAACGGACAGGGTTTCGGGGAGCTGTTTTTT CASSLNGQGFGELFF
- TRBJ2-1 - TRBV27 16 TGTGCCAGCAGTTTATCGCGAGGGAGATCCTACAATGAGCAGTTCTTC CASSLSRGRSYNEQFF
TRBD1 TRBJ1-2 - TRBV5-6 14 TGTGCCAGCAGCTTACTACAGGGGGGGTATGGCTACACCTTC CASSLLQGGYGYTF
- TRBJ2-2 - TRBV7-9 14 TGTGCCAGCAGCGTGACAGAGACCACCGGGGAGCTGTTTTTT CASSVTETTGELFF
TRBD2 TRBJ2-5 - TRBV4-1 17 TGCGCCAGCAGCCAAGGGGGCGGGAGGGCCCGTGGAGAGACCCAGTACTTC CASSQGGGRARGETQYF
- TRBJ2-2 few TRBV6-4 13 TGTGCCAGCAGTGACAGCGGGACCGGGGAGCTGTTTTTT CASSDSGTGELFF
TRBD1 TRBJ1-2 - TRBV7-9 17 TGTTCCAGCAGCCCAGGGACAGGTCACCGGGCGAACTATGGCTACACCTTC CSSSPGTGHRANYGYTF
- TRBJ1-1 few TRBV5-6 11 TGTGCCAGCAGCTCCCGTACTGAAGCTTTCTTT CASSSRTEAFF
- TRBJ2-4 - TRBV28 15 TGTGCCAGCAGGAGCCCGGGGATTGCCAAAAACATTCAGTACTTC CASRSPGIAKNIQYF
- TRBJ2-5 - TRBV20-1 10 TGCAGTGCCGCGAAAGAGACCCAGTACTTC CSAAKETQYF
- TRBJ2-3 once TRBV11-3 14 TGTGCCAGCAGCCCCCTAGAAGCCCCAGATACGCAGTATTTT CASSPLEAPDTQYF
- TRBJ2-2 once TRBV19 11 TGTGCCAGTCGGGACACCGGGGAGCTGTTTTTT CASRDTGELFF
- TRBJ2-7 - TRBV7-2 14 TGTGCCAGCAGCACTTTCCTCGGGAGCTACGAGCAGTACTTC CASSTFLGSYEQYF
- TRBJ1-5 - TRBV2 12 TGTGCCAGCAGTGGAGGGTTTCAGCCCCAGCATTTT CASSGGFQPQHF
TRBD1 TRBJ1-1 - TRBV9 14 TGTGCCAGCAGCGTTCGACAGGGGCGGGGTGAAGCTTTCTTT CASSVRQGRGEAFF
- TRBJ2-2 - TRBV19 15 TGTGCCAGTATGGGGAGACCCGTCGGGACCGGGGAGCTGTTTTTT CASMGRPVGTGELFF
- TRBJ2-7 - TRBV7-9 13 TGTGCCAGCACCCGAGGCAGACCCGACGAGCAGTACTTC CASTRGRPDEQYF
- TRBJ1-1 - TRBV4-3 16 TGCGCCAGCAGCCAAGAACCTGGCGGCAGCCCCTATGAAGCTTTCTTT CASSQEPGGSPYEAFF
- TRBJ2-3 - TRBV9 14 TGTGCCAGCAGCGGACCGGATCGGGGGGATACGCAGTATTTT CASSGPDRGDTQYF
- TRBJ1-1 - TRBV5-1 13 TGCGCCAGCAGCCAACAACCGAACACTGAAGCTTTCTTT CASSQQPNTEAFF
TRBD1 TRBJ2-1 - TRBV15 15 TGTGCCACCAGCAGGTGGGACAGGGCAAACAATGAGCAGTTCTTC CATSRWDRANNEQFF
- TRBJ2-4 once TRBV5-6 13 TGTGCCAGCGGGTGGGGGGTAGAAAACATTCAGTACTTC CASGWGVENIQYF
TRBD2 TRBJ2-7 - TRBV19 14 TGTGCCAGTAGACCCGCTAGCGGAACCTACGAGCAGTACTTC CASRPASGTYEQYF
TRBD1 TRBJ2-3 - TRBV4-2 14 TGTGCCAGCAGCCAGGGACAGGGAGGGGATACGCAGTATTTT CASSQGQGGDTQYF
TRBD2 TRBJ2-2 - TRBV7-9 18 TGTTCCAGCAGCTTTTCCCAGCCCGGGAGGCCTAACACCGGGGAGCTGTTTTTT CSSSFSQPGRPNTGELFF
TRBD1 TRBJ1-4 once TRBV7-7 15 TGTGCTAGCAGCCCCGGGACAGGGGCTAATGAAAAACTGTTTTTT CASSPGTGANEKLFF
TRBD2 TRBJ2-1 few TRBV4-1 14 TGCGCCAGCAGCCCGTTAGCGGGGTCCAATGAGCAGTTCTTC CASSPLAGSNEQFF
TRBD1 TRBJ1-1 - TRBV28 14 TGTGCCAGCCGACCGGGACAGGGCGACACTGAAGCTTTCTTT CASRPGQGDTEAFF
- TRBJ1-2 - TRBV28 16 TGTGCCAGCAGTTTTTTTGGGAGGGTTGGGTACTATGGCTACACCTTC CASSFFGRVGYYGYTF
- TRBJ1-2 - TRBV28 15 TGTGCCAGCAGTCCGGCGGACAGACTCATCTTGGGCTACACCTTC CASSPADRLILGYTF
- TRBJ1-3 - TRBV11-2 18 TGTGCCAGCAGCCCTACTCGGGGGGGGTCCGGCGCTGGAAACACCATATATTTT CASSPTRGGSGAGNTIYF
TRBD1 TRBJ1-4 - TRBV6-6 14 TGTGCCAGCATTTCTGACAGGGGGAATGAAAAACTGTTTTTT CASISDRGNEKLFF
TRBD2 TRBJ2-2 - TRBV6-5 14 TGTGCCAGCAGTTACGCGGGAGGTTCCGGGGAGCTGTTTTTT CASSYAGGSGELFF
TRBD2 TRBJ2-1 - TRBV7-9 16 TGTTCCAGCATCTCCTCTAGCGGGGCGACAGGGCATGCGCAGTTCTTC CSSISSSGATGHAQFF
TRBD1 TRBJ1-1 once TRBV18 17 TGTGCCAGCTCACCCCGTGAAGGGGGCGGTAGGAACACTGAAGCTTTCTTT CASSPREGGGRNTEAFF
TRBD2 TRBJ2-1 - TRBV11-2 14 TGTGCCAGCAGCCCGGGACTAGCGGGAGATCCGCAGTTCTTC CASSPGLAGDPQFF
- TRBJ2-3 once TRBV2 13 TGTGCCAGCACTATGCGGCCCCCGGATACGCAGTATTTT CASTMRPPDTQYF
- TRBJ2-2 - TRBV5-1 15 TGCGCCAGCAGCGTGGGCGGGGCGAACACCGGGGAGCTGTTTTTT CASSVGGANTGELFF
TRBD2 TRBJ2-1 - TRBV4-3 17 TGCGCCAGCAGCCAAGAACCCAGCGGGAGTGTGATAAACGAGCAGTTCTTC CASSQEPSGSVINEQFF
- TRBJ1-5 - TRBV19 15 TGTGCCAGTAGTATGAGGCAGGGTACTTATCAGCCCCAGCATTTT CASSMRQGTYQPQHF
TRBD2 TRBJ2-2 once TRBV27 15 TGTGCCAGCCAAGGGACTAGCGGGAGTCCCGGGGAGCTGTTTTTT CASQGTSGSPGELFF
TRBD1 TRBJ2-6 - TRBV2 18 TGTGCCAGCAGTGAATGGACAGGGTATATCTCTGGGGCCAACGGCCTGACTTTC CASSEWTGYISGANGLTF